This T cell receptor (beta chain) was obtained from a study of shared clonotypes between healthy human individuals. The germline V and J ends were trimmed by 2 bases and 0 bases, with 11 bases remaining between them. Germline CDR1 and CDR2: MNHEY and SVGAGI. The CDR3 totals 16 residues. Clones were read by immunoSEQ multiplex PCR, and TCRdb kept only the in-frame ones, dropping some. The sample contains 400,000 or so clones, 96% of which appear only once. The rearrangement links TRBV6-5 to TRBJ1-3, with a possible D match to TRBD1 (6 bases). The material sequenced was memory CD8+ T cells sorted from blood. Subset in this sample: CD45RO+ cells pooled with CCR7-negative TemRA cells. The TCR comes from a man aged 25 to 40 in good health. The CDR3 DNA is TGTGCCAGCAGTTACGATTGGGGGCTCTCTGGAAACACCATATATTTT. The encoded protein is CASSYDWGLSGNTIYF.